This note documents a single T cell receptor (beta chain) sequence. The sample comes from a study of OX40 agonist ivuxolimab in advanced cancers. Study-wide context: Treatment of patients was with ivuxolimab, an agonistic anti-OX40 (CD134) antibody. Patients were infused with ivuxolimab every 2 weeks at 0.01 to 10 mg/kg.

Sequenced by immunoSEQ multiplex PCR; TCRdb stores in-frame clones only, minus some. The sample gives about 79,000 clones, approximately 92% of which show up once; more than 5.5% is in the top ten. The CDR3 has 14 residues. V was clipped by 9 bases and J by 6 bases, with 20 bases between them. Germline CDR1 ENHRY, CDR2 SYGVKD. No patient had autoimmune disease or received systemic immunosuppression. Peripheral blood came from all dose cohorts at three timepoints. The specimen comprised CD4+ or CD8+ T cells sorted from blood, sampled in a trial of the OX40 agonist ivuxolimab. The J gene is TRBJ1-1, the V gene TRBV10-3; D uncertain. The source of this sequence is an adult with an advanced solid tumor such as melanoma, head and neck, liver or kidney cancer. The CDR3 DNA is TGTGCCATGGTAAAGTCGCTAGGAGGATCTGAAGCTTTCTTT. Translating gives CAMVKSLGGSEAFF.